The T cell receptor beta chain described here comes from a study of cytomegalovirus exposure and HLA in healthy donors. Study-level results: In a later analysis, V- and J-gene trimming of beta chains associated with a DCLRE1C missense variant, replicated independently. For most subjects, TCR beta sequences were reported to predict HLA-A and HLA-B alleles with accuracy.

The germline V gene encodes CDR1 SGHKS and CDR2 YYEKEE (reference sequence). V dropped 4 bases and J dropped 0; count of bases not matched to a gene: 9. CDR3 size: 17 residues. In regard to this clone: Its target is unknown.

Primers for the PCR totalled 60 Vbeta and 13 Jbeta. Original processing methods: A later analysis tallied approximately 80 million unique TCR beta chains, about 9.9 million of them shared. Clones were sequenced by immunoSEQ multiplex PCR, and TCRdb holds only the in-frame ones, with some missing. Clone size and V and J calls were adopted from that table, with D and trimming inferred from the DNA. The sample has tens of thousands of clones, over 75% seen once. The clonotype originates from a man aged 35 to 55 in good health and CMV-seronegative. Material: PBMCs. The V call is TRBV5-5, the J call TRBJ1-5; 8 bases match TRBD1. The CDR3 region is CASSQAGGGFSNQPQHF. The CDR3, as DNA: TGTGCCAGCAGCCAGGCAGGGGGCGGATTTAGCAATCAGCCCCAGCATTTT.